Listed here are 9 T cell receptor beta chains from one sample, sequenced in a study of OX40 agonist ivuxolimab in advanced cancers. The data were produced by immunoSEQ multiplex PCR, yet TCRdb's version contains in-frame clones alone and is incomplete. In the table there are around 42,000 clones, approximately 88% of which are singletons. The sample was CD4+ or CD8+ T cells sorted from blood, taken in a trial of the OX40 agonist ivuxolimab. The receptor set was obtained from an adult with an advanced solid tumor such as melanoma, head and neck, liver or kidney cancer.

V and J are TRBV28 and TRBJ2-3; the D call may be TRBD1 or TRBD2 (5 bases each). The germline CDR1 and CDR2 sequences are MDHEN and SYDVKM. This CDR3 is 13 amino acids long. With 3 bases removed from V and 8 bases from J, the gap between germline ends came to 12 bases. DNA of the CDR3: TGTGCCAGCAGTTTGGGTAGGGACGGTACGCAGTATTTT. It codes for CASSLGRDGTQYF.

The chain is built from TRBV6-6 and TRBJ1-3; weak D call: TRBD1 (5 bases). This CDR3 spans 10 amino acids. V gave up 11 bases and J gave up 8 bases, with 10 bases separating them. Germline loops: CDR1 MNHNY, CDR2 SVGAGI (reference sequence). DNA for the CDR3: TGTGCCGGGGGGGACGACACCATATATTTT. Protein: CAGGDDTIYF.

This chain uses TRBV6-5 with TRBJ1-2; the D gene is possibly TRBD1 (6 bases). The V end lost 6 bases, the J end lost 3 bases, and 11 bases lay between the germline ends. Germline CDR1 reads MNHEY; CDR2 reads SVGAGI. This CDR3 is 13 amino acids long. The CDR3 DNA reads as TGTGCCAGCAGCTTAGGACAGTACTATGGCTACACCTTC. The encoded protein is CASSLGQYYGYTF.

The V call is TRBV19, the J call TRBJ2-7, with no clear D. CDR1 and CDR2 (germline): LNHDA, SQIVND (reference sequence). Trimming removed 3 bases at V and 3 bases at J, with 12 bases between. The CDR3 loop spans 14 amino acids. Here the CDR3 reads CASSIGISLYEQYF. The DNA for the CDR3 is TGTGCCAGTAGTATTGGGATCTCTCTCTACGAGCAGTACTTC.

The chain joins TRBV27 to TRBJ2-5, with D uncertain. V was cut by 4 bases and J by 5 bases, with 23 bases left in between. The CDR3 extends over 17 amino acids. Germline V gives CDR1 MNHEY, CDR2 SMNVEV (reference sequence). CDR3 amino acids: CASSSSLLLPRKETQYF. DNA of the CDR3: TGTGCCAGCAGTTCCTCACTCCTGTTGCCGCGGAAGGAGACCCAGTACTTC.

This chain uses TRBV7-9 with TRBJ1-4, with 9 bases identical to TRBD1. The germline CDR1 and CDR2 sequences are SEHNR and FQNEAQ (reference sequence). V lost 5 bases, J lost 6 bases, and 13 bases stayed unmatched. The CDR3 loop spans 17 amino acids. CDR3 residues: CASSRVPGQGRDEKLFF. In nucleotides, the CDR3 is TGTGCCAGCAGCCGAGTCCCGGGACAGGGACGGGATGAAAAACTGTTTTTT.

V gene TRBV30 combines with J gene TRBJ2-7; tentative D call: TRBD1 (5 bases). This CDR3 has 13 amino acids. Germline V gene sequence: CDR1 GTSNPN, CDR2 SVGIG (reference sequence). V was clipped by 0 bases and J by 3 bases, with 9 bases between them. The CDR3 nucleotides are TGTGCCTGGAGTGTAAACAGGAACTACGAGCAGTACTTC. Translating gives CAWSVNRNYEQYF.

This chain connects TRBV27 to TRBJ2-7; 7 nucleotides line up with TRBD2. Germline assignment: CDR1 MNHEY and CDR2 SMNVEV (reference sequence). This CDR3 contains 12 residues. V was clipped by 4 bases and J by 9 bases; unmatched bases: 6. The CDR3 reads CASSSSTGGQYF. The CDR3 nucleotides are TGTGCCAGCAGTTCATCGACGGGAGGGCAGTACTTC.

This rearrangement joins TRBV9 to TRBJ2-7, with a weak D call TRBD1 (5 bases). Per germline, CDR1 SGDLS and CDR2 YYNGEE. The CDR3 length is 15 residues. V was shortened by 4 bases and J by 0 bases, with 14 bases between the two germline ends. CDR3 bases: TGTGCCAGCAGCCCCCTAGGGGCGAGCTCCTACGAGCAGTACTTC. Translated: CASSPLGASSYEQYF.